Listed below are T cell receptor beta chains from one sample, sequenced in a study of T-cell reconstitution after alpha-beta-depleted transplantation in children. TCRdb re-called the PCR reads with MiXCR, one entry per CDR3 protein. This table has 60,000 to 85,000 distinct CDR3 sequences, roughly 20% appearing once. The source was PBMCs, mostly from graft donor cells, collected 360 days after TCRalphabeta/CD19-depleted stem cell transplant. These receptors originate from a male patient between 2 and 10 years old who had a stem cell transplant for acute lymphoblastic leukemia, so the T cells may come from the graft donor. Each CDR3 is given with its conserved first and last residue. Fields, in order: J gene, V gene, clone size, D gene, CDR3 protein, CDR3 DNA. D genes are given only for firm matches. Clone size, where shown, is once, few, many, or a class for clones that have expanded.

TRBJ1-2,TRBV29-1,many,.,CSVEDLGLDYGYTF,TGCAGCGTTGAAGACTTAGGGTTGGACTATGGCTACACCTTC
TRBJ2-5,TRBV3-1,many,.,CASSQGAEETQYF,TGTGCCAGCAGCCAGGGCGCCGAAGAGACCCAGTACTTC
TRBJ2-4,TRBV2,.,.,CASRGIRDDKNIQYF,TGTGCCAGCAGGGGTATCCGGGATGACAAAAACATTCAGTACTTC
TRBJ1-4,TRBV12-3/TRBV12-4,few,.,CASSPQGRGEKLFF,TGTGCCAGCAGTCCTCAGGGCCGGGGTGAAAAACTGTTTTTT
TRBJ2-1,TRBV20-1,.,.,CSPDRTYNEQFF,TGCAGTCCGGACCGAACCTACAATGAGCAGTTCTTC
TRBJ1-2,TRBV7-2,.,.,CASSLGRRGYTF,TGTGCCAGCAGCTTGGGGCGCCGAGGCTACACCTTC
TRBJ2-2,TRBV7-7,.,TRBD1,CASSHGGQGLLNTGELFF,TGTGCCAGCAGCCACGGGGGACAGGGCCTTTTGAACACCGGGGAGCTGTTTTTT
TRBJ2-1,TRBV6-5,few,TRBD2,CASSYLSGSRNEQFF,TGTGCCAGCAGTTACCTTAGCGGGAGTCGCAATGAGCAGTTCTTC
TRBJ1-1,TRBV29-1,few,.,CSVEGQLNTEAFF,TGCAGCGTTGAAGGGCAGTTGAACACTGAAGCTTTCTTT
TRBJ1-1,TRBV20-1,.,.,CSAQGSEAFF,TGCAGTGCTCAGGGGTCTGAAGCTTTCTTT
TRBJ2-3,TRBV5-1,many,TRBD2,CASSLVGRTTDTQYF,TGCGCCAGCAGCTTGGTCGGGAGGACAACAGATACGCAGTATTTT
TRBJ2-2,TRBV6-1,.,.,CASKRRNGELFF,TGTGCCAGCAAAAGAAGGAACGGGGAGCTGTTTTTT
TRBJ2-3,TRBV12-3/TRBV12-4,few,.,CASSVVGVRTDTQYF,TGTGCCAGCAGTGTAGTGGGAGTCAGAACAGATACGCAGTATTTT
TRBJ2-1,TRBV15,few,TRBD1,CATSRDWGTELFF,TGTGCCACCAGCAGAGATTGGGGGACAGAGCTGTTCTTC
TRBJ2-5,TRBV20-1,many,TRBD1,CSARRDRGWETQYF,TGCAGTGCTAGACGGGACAGGGGTTGGGAGACCCAGTACTTC
TRBJ2-5,TRBV10-3,few,.,CAISDTGLKGETQYF,TGTGCCATCAGTGACACGGGACTTAAGGGGGAGACCCAGTACTTC